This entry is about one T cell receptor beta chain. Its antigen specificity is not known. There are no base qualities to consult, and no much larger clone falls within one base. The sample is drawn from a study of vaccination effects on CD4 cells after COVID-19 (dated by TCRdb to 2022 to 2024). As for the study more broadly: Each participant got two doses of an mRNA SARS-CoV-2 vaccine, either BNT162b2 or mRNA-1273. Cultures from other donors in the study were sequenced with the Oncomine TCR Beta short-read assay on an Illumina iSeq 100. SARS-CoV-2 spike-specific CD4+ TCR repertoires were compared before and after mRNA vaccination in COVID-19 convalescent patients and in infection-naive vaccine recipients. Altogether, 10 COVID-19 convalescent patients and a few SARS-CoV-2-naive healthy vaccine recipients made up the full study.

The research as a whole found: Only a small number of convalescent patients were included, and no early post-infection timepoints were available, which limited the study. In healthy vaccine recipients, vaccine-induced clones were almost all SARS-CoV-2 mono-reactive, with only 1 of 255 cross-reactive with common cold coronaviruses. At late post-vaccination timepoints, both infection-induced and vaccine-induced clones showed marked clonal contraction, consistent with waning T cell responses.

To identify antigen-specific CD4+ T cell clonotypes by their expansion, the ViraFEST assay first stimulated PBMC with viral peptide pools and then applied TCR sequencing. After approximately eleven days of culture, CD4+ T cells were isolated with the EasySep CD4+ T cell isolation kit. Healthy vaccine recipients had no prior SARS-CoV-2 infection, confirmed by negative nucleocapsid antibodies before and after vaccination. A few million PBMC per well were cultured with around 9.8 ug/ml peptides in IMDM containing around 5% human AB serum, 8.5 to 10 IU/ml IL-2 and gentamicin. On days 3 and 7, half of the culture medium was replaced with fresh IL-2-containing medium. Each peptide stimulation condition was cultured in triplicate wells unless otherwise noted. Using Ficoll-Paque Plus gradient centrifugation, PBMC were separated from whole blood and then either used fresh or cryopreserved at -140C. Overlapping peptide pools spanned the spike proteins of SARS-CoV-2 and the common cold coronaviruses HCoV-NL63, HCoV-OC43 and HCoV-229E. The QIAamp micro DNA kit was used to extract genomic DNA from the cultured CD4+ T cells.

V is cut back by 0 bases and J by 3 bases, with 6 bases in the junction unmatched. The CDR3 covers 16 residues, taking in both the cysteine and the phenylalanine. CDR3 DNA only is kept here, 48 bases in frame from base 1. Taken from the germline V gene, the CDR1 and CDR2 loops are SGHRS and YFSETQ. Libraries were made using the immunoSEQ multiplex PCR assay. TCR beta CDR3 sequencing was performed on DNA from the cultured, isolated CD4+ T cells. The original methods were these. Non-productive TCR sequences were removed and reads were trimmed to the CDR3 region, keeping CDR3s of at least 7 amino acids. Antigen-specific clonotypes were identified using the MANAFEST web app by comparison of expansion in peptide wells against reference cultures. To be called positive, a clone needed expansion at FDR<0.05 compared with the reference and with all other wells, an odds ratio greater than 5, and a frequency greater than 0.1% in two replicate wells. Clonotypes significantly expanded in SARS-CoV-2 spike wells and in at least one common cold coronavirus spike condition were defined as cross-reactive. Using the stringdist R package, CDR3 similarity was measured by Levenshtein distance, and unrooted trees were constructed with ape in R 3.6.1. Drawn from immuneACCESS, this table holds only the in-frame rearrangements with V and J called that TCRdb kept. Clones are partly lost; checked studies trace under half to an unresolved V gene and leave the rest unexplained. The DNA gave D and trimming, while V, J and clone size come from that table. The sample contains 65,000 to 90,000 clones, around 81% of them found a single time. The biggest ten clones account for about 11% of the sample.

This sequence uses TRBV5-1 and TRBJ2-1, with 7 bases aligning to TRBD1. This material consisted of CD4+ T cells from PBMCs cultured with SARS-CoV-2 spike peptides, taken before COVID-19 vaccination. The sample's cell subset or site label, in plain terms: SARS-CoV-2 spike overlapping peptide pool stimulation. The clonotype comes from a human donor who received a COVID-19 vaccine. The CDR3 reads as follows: CASSLGADRSYNEQFF. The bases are TGCGCCAGCAGCTTGGGAGCGGACAGGAGCTACAATGAGCAGTTCTTC.